The 24 T cell receptor beta chains below come from one sample, sequenced in a study of blood T cell repertoires in COVID-19. Sequenced by immunoSEQ multiplex PCR; TCRdb stores in-frame clones only, minus some. The sample consists of about 250,000 clones, around nine tenths of them appearing once. Sequenced sample: peripheral blood. Source of these receptors: a woman aged 60-75 years who had recovered from COVID-19.

V is TRBV5-1 and J is TRBJ2-7, with a possible D match to TRBD1 (5 bases). The CDR3 runs 14 residues. Trimming stripped 7 bases from V and 2 bases from J, with 16 bases between. CDR1 and CDR2 (germline): SGHRS, YFSETQ. The CDR3 protein is CASAERQPAYEQYF. CDR3 sequence (DNA): TGCGCCAGCGCGGAAAGACAGCCAGCCTACGAGCAGTACTTC.

This chain joins TRBV27 and TRBJ1-1, with D possibly TRBD1 on 5 matching bases. V dropped 3 bases and J dropped 0 bases, with 17 bases sitting between them. The CDR3 covers 17 residues. Germline V gives CDR1 MNHEY, CDR2 SMNVEV (reference sequence). The CDR3 DNA reads TGTGCCAGCAGTTTGCTGGCCAGGGCCTTTATGAACACTGAAGCTTTCTTT. Its translation: CASSLLARAFMNTEAFF.

This clone showed up just once. V usage is TRBV7-2 and J usage is TRBJ1-5; 7 bases are shared with TRBD1. From germline, CDR1 is SGHTA and CDR2 FQGNSA. Trimming at V came to 5 bases and at J to 5 bases, leaving 3 bases not matched to a gene. The CDR3 spans 13 residues. The CDR3 reads CASSRQGHQPQHF. The CDR3 DNA follows: TGTGCCAGCAGCCGACAGGGCCATCAGCCCCAGCATTTT.

The rearrangement joins TRBV5-1 to TRBJ2-2, with 7 bases identical to TRBD1. The CDR3 totals 15 residues. The ends lost 1 base at V and 2 bases at J; junction bases unmatched: 2. Germline CDR1 reads SGHRS; CDR2 reads YFSETQ. The CDR3 protein is CASSLTGANTGELFF. CDR3 nucleotides: TGCGCCAGCAGCTTGACAGGGGCCAACACCGGGGAGCTGTTTTTT. The whole variable domain, remainder taken from reference TRBV5-1 and TRBJ2-2, is KAGVTQTPRYLIKTRGQQVTLSCSPISGHRSVSWYQQTPGQGLQFLFEYFSETQRNKGNFPGRFSGRQFSNSRSEMNVSTLELGDSALYLCASSLTGANTGELFFGEGSRLTVL.

The chain has TRBV7-3 and TRBJ2-1; TRBD2 is a possible D gene (6 bases). Trimming cost V 2 bases and J 0 bases, with 11 bases left between them. The germline V gene has CDR1 SGHTA and CDR2 FQGTGA. The CDR3 is 16 residues long. CDR3 in amino acids: CASSLDSGPSYNEQFF. The CDR3, as DNA: TGTGCCAGCAGCTTAGATAGCGGACCCTCCTACAATGAGCAGTTCTTC.

This clone occurred a few times. The chain is built from TRBV4-1 and TRBJ2-3, with 10 bases fitting TRBD2. In germline, CDR1 is MGHRA, CDR2 YSYEKL. The CDR3 is 19 residues long. J lost 5 bases, V lost 1 base, and 15 bases had no gene match. The CDR3 is CASSQGTLGVLAGIDTQYF. DNA of the CDR3: TGCGCCAGCAGCCAAGGGACCCTGGGGGTACTAGCGGGGATAGATACGCAGTATTTT.

V is TRBV9 and J is TRBJ2-5; no firm D call. The CDR3 extends over 12 amino acids. V lost 4 bases and J lost 5, with 9 bases in between. Germline CDR1 is SGDLS and CDR2 is YYNGEE. The CDR3 DNA reads as TGTGCCAGCAGCAGAAGCCGGGAGACCCAGTACTTC. Amino acids: CASSRSRETQYF.

The J gene is TRBJ2-1, the V gene TRBV7-3; D is unresolved. This CDR3 comprises 16 residues. Looked up from germline, CDR1 is SGHTA and CDR2 is FQGTGA. The V end was cut by 0 bases, the J end by 0 bases, with 9 bases between. The CDR3 DNA reads as TGTGCCAGCAGCTTAACGGTACAGTTCTCCTACAATGAGCAGTTCTTC. Protein sequence: CASSLTVQFSYNEQFF.

The genes are TRBV6-2 or TRBV6-3 and TRBJ2-7; D remains ambiguous. With 2 bases removed from V and 3 bases from J, the gap between germline ends came to 8 bases. The CDR3 is made up of 13 amino acids. Germline V CDR1 and CDR2: MNHEY, SVGEGT. The CDR3 DNA reads TGTGCCAGCAGTTACGGCAGTCACTACGAGCAGTACTTC. It codes for CASSYGSHYEQYF.

This clone was counted once. The rearrangement links TRBV20-1 to TRBJ1-2, with D unclear. Germline CDR1 is DFQATT and CDR2 is SNEGSKA (reference sequence). This CDR3 comprises 10 residues. The V and J ends lost 3 bases and 11 bases respectively, with 10 bases between them. CDR3 protein: CSASSGRYTF. The CDR3 DNA is TGCAGTGCTAGTAGCGGAAGGTACACCTTC.

V is TRBV11-2 and J is TRBJ2-7, with D uncertain. Germline CDR1 reads SGHAT; CDR2 reads FQNNGV. The CDR3 contains 12 residues. Trimming cost V 5 bases and J 6 bases, with 11 bases left between them. The CDR3 here is CASSPWSGEQYF. In DNA, the CDR3 is TGTGCCAGCAGCCCCTGGTCCGGCGAGCAGTACTTC.

This clone was seen more than once but under ten times. This rearrangement joins TRBV13 to TRBJ1-2; 7 nucleotides agree with TRBD1. Trimming removed 5 bases from V and 3 bases from J; junction bases left unmatched: 6. CDR1 and CDR2 (germline): PRHDT, FYEKMQ (reference sequence). There are 14 residues in the CDR3. In DNA form, the CDR3 reads TGTGCCAGCAGCCCAGGGGGTATCGACTATGGCTACACCTTC. Translating it yields CASSPGGIDYGYTF.

The rearrangement joins TRBV9 to TRBJ2-4, with D uncertain. Trimming took off 4 bases at V and 8 bases at J, with 19 bases between the two ends. This CDR3 is built from 15 residues. From germline, CDR1 is SGDLS and CDR2 YYNGEE. Written as DNA, the CDR3 is TGTGCCAGCAGCTTCTCTCCAGCGTCCGGAGACATTCAGTACTTC. As protein: CASSFSPASGDIQYF. The entire variable domain, with the rest obtained from reference TRBV9 and TRBJ2-4, is as follows: DSGVTQTPKHLITATGQRVTLRCSPRSGDLSVYWYQQSLDQGLQFLIQYYNGEERAKGNILERFSAQQFPDLHSELNLSSLELGDSALYFCASSFSPASGDIQYFGAGTRLSVL.

This clone was seen a handful of times. CDR3 residues: CASSTNTGFGYTF. CDR3 DNA: TGTGCCAGTAGTACAAACACAGGGTTCGGCTACACCTTC. This chain joins TRBV19 and TRBJ1-2; TRBD1 is a possible D gene (6 bases). Germline V gives CDR1 LNHDA, CDR2 SQIVND (reference sequence). This CDR3 is built from 13 residues. V gave up 4 bases and J gave up 8 bases, with 14 bases separating them.

The CDR3 reads CASSKTGLQGGYTF. CDR3 bases: TGTGCCAGTAGTAAGACGGGTTTACAAGGTGGCTACACCTTC. The genes are TRBV19 and TRBJ1-2; D not certain. V lost 4 bases and J 7 bases, leaving 16 bases between the germline ends. Germline V lookup: CDR1 LNHDA, CDR2 SQIVND (reference sequence). CDR3 length equals 14 residues.

This chain connects TRBV28 to TRBJ1-2, with TRBD1 identical over 9 bases. The CDR3 sequence is 16 residues long. After removal of 2 bases from V and 6 bases from J, the junction contained 10 bases not matched to a gene. Per the germline V gene, CDR1 is MDHEN and CDR2 is SYDVKM. The CDR3 here is CASSLGQGPAAHGYTF. CDR3 sequence (DNA): TGTGCCAGCAGTTTAGGACAGGGGCCCGCTGCCCATGGCTACACCTTC.

The chain links TRBV7-9 to TRBJ1-6; perhaps TRBD1 as D (5 bases). Germline CDR1 and CDR2: SEHNR and FQNEAQ (reference sequence). V lost 5 bases and J 10 bases, leaving 15 bases between the germline ends. The CDR3 has 14 residues. The CDR3 here is CASSPQRGGSPLHF. The CDR3 bases are TGTGCCAGCAGCCCCCAAAGGGGTGGCTCACCCCTCCACTTT.

The chain recombines TRBV19 with TRBJ2-1; TRBD2 matches at 7 bases. J gave up 0 bases and V 4 bases, and 9 bases lay outside the gene matches. Germline loops: CDR1 LNHDA, CDR2 SQIVND (reference sequence). CDR3 length: 17 residues. CDR3 in amino acids: CASSKSGRGSSYNEQFF. DNA for the CDR3: TGTGCCAGTAGTAAGTCCGGGCGGGGGAGCTCCTACAATGAGCAGTTCTTC.

This rearrangement joins TRBV7-9 to TRBJ2-1, with TRBD1 as a possible D gene (7 bases). The CDR3 has 15 residues. Germline CDR1 SEHNR, CDR2 FQNEAQ (reference sequence). V shed 9 bases and J shed 0 bases, with 15 bases lying between them. The DNA of the CDR3 is TGTGCCAGGGGGGAGGACAGGAGCTCCTACAATGAGCAGTTCTTC. It specifies CARGEDRSSYNEQFF.

The V and J genes are TRBV2 and TRBJ1-1, with a tentative D call TRBD1 (5 bases). CDR1 and CDR2 (germline): SNHLY, FYNNEI. V was trimmed by 6 bases and J by 2 bases, leaving 10 bases between them. This CDR3 spans 13 amino acids. The CDR3 reads CASRSQVNTEAFF. The CDR3 DNA reads as TGTGCCAGCAGATCACAGGTTAACACTGAAGCTTTCTTT.

This chain links TRBV7-9 with TRBJ1-3, with 7 bases that match TRBD1. The ends lost 3 bases at V and 0 bases at J; junction bases unmatched: 2. Germline CDR1 reads SEHNR; CDR2 reads FQNEAQ (reference sequence). This CDR3 spans 15 amino acids. The CDR3 loop is CASSLGQFSGNTIYF. The DNA of the CDR3 is TGTGCCAGCAGCTTGGGACAGTTCTCTGGAAACACCATATATTTT.

This clone was seen only once. The V and J genes are TRBV3-1 (or the pseudogene TRBV3-2) and TRBJ1-2; D not certain. Germline assignment: CDR1 LGHDT and CDR2 YNNKEL (reference sequence). The germline V and J ends were trimmed by 3 bases and 7 bases, with 12 bases remaining between them. The CDR3 extends over 13 amino acids. The CDR3: CASSHAATGGYTF. DNA of the CDR3: TGTGCCAGCAGCCATGCTGCAACCGGTGGCTACACCTTC.

This clone was counted between two and nine times. The V gene is TRBV9, the J gene TRBJ2-7, with D possibly matching TRBD2 (5 bases). Per germline, CDR1 SGDLS and CDR2 YYNGEE. This CDR3 contains 14 residues. Trimming pared 4 bases from V and 4 bases from J, leaving 15 bases between. CDR3 bases: TGTGCCAGCAGCACCGGACTCGGTCCTTACGAGCAGTACTTC. Translating it yields CASSTGLGPYEQYF. The full variable domain, with the rest looked up from reference TRBV9 and TRBJ2-7, is DSGVTQTPKHLITATGQRVTLRCSPRSGDLSVYWYQQSLDQGLQFLIQYYNGEERAKGNILERFSAQQFPDLHSELNLSSLELGDSALYFCASSTGLGPYEQYFGPGTRLTVT.

This chain uses TRBV2 with TRBJ1-2, with unresolved D. This CDR3 region has 14 residues. CDR1 is SNHLY, CDR2 FYNNEI, per germline. V gave up 5 bases and J gave up 6 bases, with 16 bases separating them. As DNA, the CDR3 is TGTGCCAGCAGTTACACGGGAGCGGAGGATGGCTACACCTTC. Translated, it gives CASSYTGAEDGYTF.